This T cell receptor (beta chain) was recovered during a study of cytomegalovirus exposure and HLA in healthy donors. Background on the study: The platform used for the 120 or so validation repertoires matched that of the roughly 670 first-cohort repertoires, a later analysis reported. General study findings and limits: The tendency of first-cohort TCR clusters to co-occur in the roughly 110 validation repertoires was the finding of a later analysis. Many donors carried some public TCRs, although rarity characterized most TCR sequences.

Assay used: immunoSEQ multiplex PCR; TCRdb lists only in-frame clones, some missing. The sample shows just under 65,000 clones, roughly 94% of them seen only once. A note on this clone: The target antigen is unknown.

Germline CDR1 is MDHEN and CDR2 is SYDVKM. This CDR3 has 16 residues. Trimming left V 7 bases short and J 8 bases short, with 23 bases between. Sequenced: PBMCs. V gene TRBV28 combines with J gene TRBJ1-4; D is undetermined. The receptor was derived from a woman between 18 and 29 years old in good health and CMV-seropositive. CDR3 bases: TGTGCCAGCAACTTTACCCCGAACGAACGAGGGGAAAAACTGTTTTTT. Its translation: CASNFTPNERGEKLFF. Complete variable domain (other parts from reference TRBV28 and TRBJ1-4): DVKVTQSSRYLVKRTGEKVFLECVQDMDHENMFWYRQDPGLGLRLIYFSYDVKMKEKGDIPEGYSVSREKKERFSLILESASTNQTSMYLCASNFTPNERGEKLFFGSGTQLSVL.